This T cell receptor (beta chain) appears in the sequencing data of a study of blood T cell repertoires in COVID-19. TCRdb's table, derived via immunoSEQ multiplex PCR, lists solely in-frame clones and lacks some. The table has approximately 140,000 clones, around 84% seen once. With V trimmed by 3 bases and J by 9 bases, 5 bases remained unmatched. Looked up from germline, CDR1 is MNHEY and CDR2 is SMNVEV (reference sequence). The CDR3 contains 15 residues. Input material: peripheral blood. The rearrangement uses TRBV27 and TRBJ2-1; TRBD2 matches at 13 bases. This receptor was obtained from a man between 60 and 70 years old with active or convalescent COVID-19. The CDR3 spells CASSLGLAGNFEQFF. Here the CDR3 DNA reads TGTGCCAGCAGTTTGGGACTAGCGGGAAACTTTGAGCAGTTCTTC.